The 25 T cell receptor beta chains below come from one sample, sequenced in a study of breast tumors, draining lymph nodes, adjacent tissues. Breast cancer patients provided tissue from their axillary draining lymph nodes. TCRdb re-analysed the multiplex PCR reads in MiXCR, keeping a single row per CDR3 protein. The profile shows some 170,000 distinct CDR3 sequences, roughly 35% of them singletons. The sample was axillary lymph node tissue. These receptors were collected from a female donor with breast cancer. Some clones in this sample may be carry-over from other donors' samples.

The chain is built from TRBV20-1 and TRBJ2-2, with TRBD2 matching 7 bases. V was pared by 0 bases and J by 12 bases, with 7 bases of the junction left unmatched. The CDR3 is made up of 13 amino acids. Germline V gene data show CDR1 as DFQATT and CDR2 as SNEGSKA (reference sequence). The CDR3 DNA reads TGCAGTGCTAGAGATCGGGTGGGAGGGAAGCTGTTTTTT. Translation gives CSARDRVGGKLFF.

Turning to this clonotype: Given the absence of the conserved phenylalanine or tryptophan at the CDR3 end, a read error is likely. No DNA is shown, since the ends of the CDR3 on it are uncertain; the CDR3 is the one TCRdb lists. The chain uses TRBV14 and TRBJ2-3; TRBD2, the D gene given by the table, was not confirmed from the DNA. Germline CDR1 and CDR2: SGHDN and FVKESK. The CDR3 numbers 16 amino acids, ends counted. CDR3 residues: CASSQGTSGRIDTQCL.

The table lists this clonotype with many counts. The rearrangement uses TRBV3-1 and TRBJ2-2; 8 bases map to TRBD2. The germline V gene has CDR1 LGHDT and CDR2 YNNKEL (reference sequence). The J segment lost 7 bases and the V segment lost 4 bases, leaving 8 bases of the junction unmatched. The CDR3 consists of 15 residues. As DNA, the CDR3 is TGTGCCAGCAGCCCGGTGCGGGGGGCGAGCGGGGAGCTGTTTTTT. It encodes CASSPVRGASGELFF.

This chain connects TRBV11-3 to TRBJ2-1; D unclear. Per the germline V gene, CDR1 is SGHNT and CDR2 is YENEEA. Trimming pared 1 base from V and 4 bases from J, leaving 14 bases between. The length of the CDR3 is 16 residues. CDR3 protein: CASSLVGTAKYNEQFF. For the CDR3, the DNA is TGTGCCAGCAGCTTAGTTGGTACAGCGAAGTACAATGAGCAGTTCTTC.

The table lists this clonotype with many counts. The V gene is TRBV15, the J gene TRBJ1-4; the match to TRBD1 covers 9 bases. With V trimmed by 8 bases and J by 8 bases, 15 bases remained unmatched. The CDR3 sequence is 16 residues long. The germline V gene has CDR1 LNHNV and CDR2 YYDKDF (reference sequence). The CDR3 is CATVLAGQGQEEKLFF. In nucleotides, the CDR3 is TGTGCCACCGTTTTGGCAGGACAGGGGCAGGAAGAAAAACTGTTTTTT.

This clonotype was counted ten times or more. This chain uses TRBV18 with TRBJ1-2; 8 bases are shared with TRBD1. This CDR3 has 14 amino acids. The V gene's germline CDR1 is KGHSH and CDR2 LQKENI. Trimming took 3 bases from V and 4 from J; bases not matched to a gene: 4. This chain's CDR3 is CASSPTGEFYGYTF. In DNA form, the CDR3 reads TGTGCCAGCTCACCGACAGGGGAGTTCTATGGCTACACCTTC.

As regards this clonotype: Compared with germline, one end of the junction differs, possibly owing to a read error. This chain uses TRBV5-1 with TRBJ2-5, with TRBD2 matching 10 bases. The germline V gene encodes CDR1 SGHRS and CDR2 YFSETQ. The CDR3 length is 17 residues. The CDR3 coding sequence is TGCGCCAGCAGCTTGCGGTCTAGCGGGGGACTCCAAGAGGCCCAGTACTTC. It specifies CASSLRSSGGLQEAQYF.

This clonotype was seen many times. J is TRBJ2-1 and V is TRBV9, with 8 bases identical to TRBD2. From germline, CDR1 is SGDLS and CDR2 YYNGEE. The CDR3 loop spans 15 amino acids. V lost 0 bases to trimming and J lost 4 bases; unmatched junction nucleotides: 3. CDR3 nucleotide sequence: TGTGCCAGCAGCGTAGGTAGCGGGGCGTACAATGAGCAGTTCTTC. Its translation is CASSVGSGAYNEQFF.

There are many counts of this clonotype. V is TRBV7-9 and J is TRBJ1-2; D is unclear. The CDR3 contains 14 residues. Germline V gene sequence: CDR1 SEHNR, CDR2 FQNEAQ (reference sequence). V lost 5 bases, J lost 8 bases, and 18 bases lay in between. The CDR3 here is CASSPHSDVGGYTF. In nucleotides, the CDR3 is TGTGCCAGCAGCCCCCATTCCGACGTGGGGGGCTACACCTTC. Full variable domain (remainder filled in from reference TRBV7-9 and TRBJ1-2): DTGVSQNPRHKITKRGQNVTFRCDPISEHNRLYWYRQTLGQGPEFLTYFQNEAQLEKSRLLSDRFSAERPKGSFSTLEIQRTEQGDSAMYLCASSPHSDVGGYTFGSGTRLTVV.

This clonotype has more than one count but fewer than ten. Just one base apart from a much larger clone, this may be a read error. The chain links TRBV5-6 to TRBJ1-6; no definite D call. V was pared by 1 base and J by 7 bases, with 9 bases between. The CDR3 loop spans 14 amino acids. Germline V gene sequence: CDR1 SGHDT, CDR2 YYEEEE. CDR3 sequence reads: CASSLFLANSPLHF. The CDR3 bases are TGTGCCAGCAGCTTGTTTTTGGCCAATTCACCCCTCCACTTT.

This clonotype was recorded at least ten times. The chain links TRBV7-9 to TRBJ2-3; D perhaps matches TRBD2 (6 bases). V was clipped by 1 base and J by 6 bases, with 11 bases between them. From germline, CDR1 is SEHNR and CDR2 FQNEAQ (reference sequence). The CDR3 is made up of 14 amino acids. CDR3 loop: CASSLEAGRDTQYF. DNA of the CDR3: TGTGCCAGCAGCTTAGAAGCGGGCCGCGATACGCAGTATTTT.

In its sample, this clonotype was seen many times. The rearrangement joins TRBV12-3 or TRBV12-4 to TRBJ2-7; 8 bases fit TRBD2. The CDR3 consists of 14 residues. The V segment lost 6 bases and the J segment 5 bases; nucleotides outside the gene matches: 9. The CDR3 DNA reads TGTGCCAGCAGCATAAGCGGGGGAACCAACGAGCAGTACTTC. Translation gives CASSISGGTNEQYF.

This clonotype appeared many times. One end of the junction does not line up with germline, which may come from a read error. The J gene is TRBJ1-5, the V gene TRBV28; 8 bases align to TRBD1. CDR3 size: 15 residues. Germline loops: CDR1 MDHEN, CDR2 SYDVKM. The CDR3 DNA reads TGTGCCAGTAGTTCCGGACAGGGAGGCAATCAGCCCCAGCATTTT. Its protein product is CASSSGQGGNQPQHF.

In this sample, this clonotype turned up many times. V and J are TRBV5-8 and TRBJ1-2; D ambiguous. CDR3 size: 12 residues. Trimming cost V 3 bases and J 8 bases, with 11 bases left between them. Germline loops: CDR1 SGHTS, CDR2 YDEGEE. In DNA, the CDR3 is TGTGCCAGCAGCTCTCGGGTGGGAGGCTACACCTTC. This sequence encodes CASSSRVGGYTF.

This clonotype turned up a few times. The chain carries TRBV27 and TRBJ2-1, with 9 bases that match TRBD2. There are 15 residues in the CDR3. The germline V gene encodes CDR1 MNHEY and CDR2 SMNVEV (reference sequence). The V segment lost 2 bases and the J segment 7 bases; nucleotides outside the gene matches: 6. For the CDR3, the DNA is TGTGCCAGCAGTTTAGCGGGAGGGCCTCAAAATGAGCAGTTCTTC. Translating it yields CASSLAGGPQNEQFF.

The chain carries TRBV27 and TRBJ1-1; tentatively, D is TRBD1 (6 bases). Germline CDR1 MNHEY, CDR2 SMNVEV (reference sequence). The CDR3 has 14 residues. V was clipped by 6 bases and J by 5 bases, with 16 bases between them. The CDR3 sequence: CASRLVHRETEAFF. As DNA, the CDR3 is TGTGCCAGCAGGCTCGTCCACAGGGAAACTGAAGCTTTCTTT.

About this clonotype: Because the CDR3's place on the DNA is in doubt, the DNA is left out and the CDR3 is given as listed by TCRdb. The CDR3 sequence: CATSDHRGNGYTEAFFGQGTIYF. J is TRBJ1-3 and V is TRBV24-1; no DNA check was done on the table's D call, TRBD1. The V gene's germline CDR1 is KGHDR and CDR2 SFDVKD. The CDR3 length equals 23 residues, ends included.

This clonotype was picked up many times. This chain joins TRBV6-5 and TRBJ1-5; 8 nucleotides align to TRBD1. Looked up from germline, CDR1 is MNHEY and CDR2 is SVGAGI. After removal of 4 bases from V and 7 bases from J, the junction contained 6 bases not matched to a gene. CDR3 size: 14 residues. CDR3 coding DNA: TGTGCCAGCAGTTTTCAGGGGGCAGGGCAGCCCCAGCATTTT. Translating it yields CASSFQGAGQPQHF.

In its sample, this clonotype was seen many times. V gene TRBV19 combines with J gene TRBJ1-5; no clear D gene. V shed 5 bases and J shed 0 bases, with 20 bases lying between them. The CDR3 has 18 residues. Germline CDR1 reads LNHDA; CDR2 reads SQIVND (reference sequence). The CDR3 here is CASSPNTPPAGSNQPQHF. In nucleotides, the CDR3 is TGTGCCAGTAGTCCCAATACCCCCCCCGCAGGTAGCAATCAGCCCCAGCATTTT.

Of note for this clonotype: Mismatch with germline at one junction end may stem from a read error. The chain joins TRBV7-2 to TRBJ2-2, with TRBD1 matching over 9 bases. The CDR3 sequence is 17 residues long. Germline CDR1 is SGHTA and CDR2 is FQGNSA. Here the CDR3 reads CANSLARDRANTGQLFF. The CDR3 bases are TGTGCCAACAGCTTAGCCCGGGACAGGGCGAACACCGGGCAGCTGTTTTTT.

This clonotype was seen many times. The rearrangement links TRBV12-3 or TRBV12-4 to TRBJ2-1; weak D call: TRBD1 (7 bases). Trimming took off 7 bases at V and 0 bases at J, with 25 bases between the two ends. This CDR3 comprises 19 residues. The CDR3: CASTKGGQTFVSSYNEQFF. In DNA form, the CDR3 reads TGTGCCAGCACCAAGGGGGGACAGACCTTTGTTAGCTCCTACAATGAGCAGTTCTTC.

This clonotype was counted at least ten times. The chain uses TRBV4-1 and TRBJ1-2; 8 positions agree with TRBD1. The ends lost 3 bases at V and 10 bases at J; junction bases unmatched: 16. Germline V gene lookup returns CDR1 MGHRA and CDR2 YSYEKL. The CDR3 spans 16 residues. CDR3 coding DNA: TGCGCCAGCAGCCAGCCGGACAGGGAGGCCTTGGCCGCCTACACCTTC. Protein product: CASSQPDREALAAYTF.

This clonotype showed up many times. The chain joins TRBV12-3 or TRBV12-4 to TRBJ1-6; the D is unclear. V dropped 6 bases and J dropped 8 bases, with 11 bases sitting between them. This CDR3 region has 13 residues. DNA for the CDR3: TGTGCCAGCAGGGGCGGCGGGGATTCACCCCTCCACTTT. Amino acid sequence: CASRGGGDSPLHF.

This clonotype was counted many times. The V call is TRBV12-3 or TRBV12-4, the J call TRBJ2-2; no clear D gene. Trimming pared 6 bases from V and 6 bases from J, leaving 8 bases between. The length of the CDR3 is 12 residues. Here the CDR3 reads CASRDGAGELFF. The CDR3 nucleotides read TGTGCCAGCAGGGACGGCGCCGGGGAGCTGTTTTTT.

Regarding this clonotype: A junction boundary mismatches the germline segment, possibly from a read error. The rearrangement joins TRBV29-1 to TRBJ1-5, with D unclear. CDR3 size: 17 residues. The germline gives CDR1 SQVTM, CDR2 ANQGSEA. The CDR3 DNA follows: TGCAGCGCCCTCACCCTTGGAGAAGGACTCAAGGTTCAGCACCAGCATTTT. It specifies CSALTLGEGLKVQHQHF.